The 16 T cell receptor beta chains listed next were all sequenced from one sample in a study of radiotherapy plus CTLA-4 blockade in lung cancer. Libraries were prepared by immunoSEQ multiplex PCR; TCRdb keeps only in-frame clonotypes and omits some of them. The sample has tens of thousands of clones, about four fifths seen once. Sample: peripheral blood, taken from a patient treated with radiotherapy plus ipilimumab. The receptor source for this set is a human donor with non-small cell lung cancer who had stable disease on radiotherapy plus ipilimumab.

The chain joins TRBV11-1 to TRBJ1-5, with D maybe TRBD1 (6 bases). V was cut by 5 bases and J by 4 bases, with 15 bases left in between. The germline V gene encodes CDR1 SGHAT and CDR2 FQDESV (reference sequence). CDR3 length: 15 amino acids. CDR3 DNA sequence: TGTGCCAGCAGCCTATTACGGACAGTTAATCAGCCCCAGCATTTT. Translation: CASSLLRTVNQPQHF.

The V and J genes are TRBV28 and TRBJ1-1; D remains unclear. V lost 4 bases to trimming and J lost 0 bases, with 6 bases between them. Per germline, CDR1 MDHEN and CDR2 SYDVKM. CDR3 length equals 13 residues. DNA for the CDR3: TGTGCCAGCAGTTCTATAATGAACACTGAAGCTTTCTTT. It specifies CASSSIMNTEAFF.

The rearrangement links TRBV7-9 to TRBJ2-6, with D uncertain. CDR1 and CDR2 (germline): SEHNR, FQNEAQ (reference sequence). Trimming took 5 bases from V and 2 from J, leaving 10 bases between them. This CDR3 is built from 15 residues. CDR3 in DNA: TGTGCCAGCAGCCAAAAGGGTGCTGGGGCCAACGTCCTGACTTTC. This translates into CASSQKGAGANVLTF.

The chain carries TRBV6-1 and TRBJ2-5; 8 bases are a match to TRBD1. Germline V CDR1 and CDR2: MNHNS, SASEGT. The CDR3 length is 14 residues. Losses at the gene ends were 4 bases for V and 5 bases for J; bases not matched to a gene: 6. CDR3 coding DNA: TGTGCCAGCAGTGCCCGGACAGGGTGGGAGACCCAGTACTTC. It yields the protein CASSARTGWETQYF.

The chain has TRBV4-1 and TRBJ2-3, with 9 bases matching TRBD2. This CDR3 comprises 17 residues. The germline V gene has CDR1 MGHRA and CDR2 YSYEKL. The trim removed 3 bases at V and 4 bases at J, leaving 11 bases unmatched. Here the CDR3 reads CASSHPFGGGVSDTQYF. The CDR3 DNA sequence: TGCGCCAGCAGCCACCCATTTGGCGGGGGGGTTTCAGATACGCAGTATTTT.

The chain joins TRBV28 to TRBJ1-5; 10 bases are shared with TRBD1. There are 15 residues in the CDR3. Unmatched junction bases numbered 8, after V lost 7 bases and J lost 5 bases. Germline V gives CDR1 MDHEN, CDR2 SYDVKM. The DNA for the CDR3 is TGTGCCAGCATTGAAGGAGGGACAGGGGATCAGCCCCAGCATTTT. Translated, it gives CASIEGGTGDQPQHF.

V usage is TRBV30 and J usage is TRBJ2-7, with D maybe TRBD2 (6 bases). Germline loops: CDR1 GTSNPN, CDR2 SVGIG (reference sequence). CDR3 length: 11 residues. The germline V and J ends were trimmed by 7 bases and 2 bases, with 9 bases remaining between them. The CDR3 region has the DNA TGTGCCTCCCAGCGGGCCTACGAGCAGTACTTC. Its translation is CASQRAYEQYF.

The V and J genes are TRBV19 and TRBJ1-4, with D unclear. Deletions cut 5 bases from V and 0 bases from J, with 10 bases between. This CDR3 comprises 15 residues. Germline V CDR1 and CDR2: LNHDA, SQIVND (reference sequence). The CDR3 protein is CASSLGTATNEKLFF. The CDR3, as DNA: TGTGCCAGTAGTTTAGGCACTGCAACTAATGAAAAACTGTTTTTT.

This clone was seen a handful of times. The gene calls are TRBV7-9 and TRBJ2-7; D might be TRBD1 (7 bases). V was cut by 1 base and J by 2 bases, with 9 bases left in between. Germline CDR1 and CDR2: SEHNR and FQNEAQ (reference sequence). The CDR3 covers 14 residues. CDR3 in DNA: TGTGCCAGCAGCTTAGGCAGGGGGGCCTACGAGCAGTACTTC. Protein: CASSLGRGAYEQYF.

The chain employs TRBV11-3 and TRBJ2-7; no definite D call. The CDR3 is 13 residues long. V lost 6 bases to trimming and J lost 4 bases, with 13 bases between them. Germline V gene lookup returns CDR1 SGHNT and CDR2 YENEEA. The CDR3 DNA reads as TGTGCCAGCAGTCGCGCACCGAGTTACGAGCAGTACTTC. Amino acids: CASSRAPSYEQYF.

The chain uses TRBV28 and TRBJ2-1, with D possibly being TRBD1 or TRBD2 (6 bases each). Germline CDR1 and CDR2: MDHEN and SYDVKM. Between the trimmed V and J ends, which lost 6 bases and 8 bases, there was a span of 17 bases. There are 14 residues in the CDR3. CDR3: CASRVGGTQYEQFF. The CDR3 nucleotides read TGTGCCAGCAGAGTCGGGGGCACACAATATGAGCAGTTCTTC.

V gene TRBV28 combines with J gene TRBJ1-3; no reliable D call. Germline V gene data show CDR1 as MDHEN and CDR2 as SYDVKM. The CDR3 covers 15 residues. V was trimmed by 5 bases and J by 7 bases, leaving 18 bases between them. The DNA of the CDR3 is TGTGCCAGCAGTCGAACCCATCCTGGAGGGAACACCATATATTTT. Amino acid sequence: CASSRTHPGGNTIYF.

This chain links TRBV27 with TRBJ1-2, with TRBD1 identical over 9 bases. With 10 bases clipped from V and 8 bases from J, the junction kept 8 bases outside the gene matches. This CDR3 comprises 12 residues. The V gene's germline CDR1 is MNHEY and CDR2 SMNVEV (reference sequence). The CDR3 protein is CATRTGAGGYTF. The DNA for the CDR3 is TGTGCCACCAGGACAGGGGCGGGAGGCTACACCTTC.

The genes are TRBV7-2 and TRBJ2-5; D remains unclear. Germline CDR1 and CDR2: SGHTA and FQGNSA. This CDR3 is built from 17 residues. V lost 1 base, J lost 1 base, and 16 bases lay in between. The CDR3 sequence: CASSLGVVRTLQETQYF. The CDR3 DNA is TGTGCCAGCAGCTTAGGGGTCGTCAGAACACTCCAAGAGACCCAGTACTTC.

CDR3 DNA: TGTGCCAGCAGGCGACGGCTCCGGGATAATGAAAAACTGTTTTTT. Protein: CASRRRLRDNEKLFF. This chain links TRBV2 with TRBJ1-4; no clear D. CDR1 and CDR2 from the germline V gene are SNHLY and FYNNEI. The CDR3 totals 15 residues. The V gene lost 6 bases and the J gene lost 4 bases, with 15 bases spanning the gap.

The chain joins TRBV10-1 to TRBJ2-7; 9 bases are a match to TRBD1. Germline CDR1 is WNHNN and CDR2 is SYGVQD (reference sequence). This CDR3 spans 15 amino acids. The junction had 9 bases not matched to a gene; V was cut back by 6 bases and J by 3 bases. CDR3 nucleotide sequence: TGCGCCAGCAGCGCCAGGACAGGGGTAAGCTACGAGCAGTACTTC. Protein: CASSARTGVSYEQYF.